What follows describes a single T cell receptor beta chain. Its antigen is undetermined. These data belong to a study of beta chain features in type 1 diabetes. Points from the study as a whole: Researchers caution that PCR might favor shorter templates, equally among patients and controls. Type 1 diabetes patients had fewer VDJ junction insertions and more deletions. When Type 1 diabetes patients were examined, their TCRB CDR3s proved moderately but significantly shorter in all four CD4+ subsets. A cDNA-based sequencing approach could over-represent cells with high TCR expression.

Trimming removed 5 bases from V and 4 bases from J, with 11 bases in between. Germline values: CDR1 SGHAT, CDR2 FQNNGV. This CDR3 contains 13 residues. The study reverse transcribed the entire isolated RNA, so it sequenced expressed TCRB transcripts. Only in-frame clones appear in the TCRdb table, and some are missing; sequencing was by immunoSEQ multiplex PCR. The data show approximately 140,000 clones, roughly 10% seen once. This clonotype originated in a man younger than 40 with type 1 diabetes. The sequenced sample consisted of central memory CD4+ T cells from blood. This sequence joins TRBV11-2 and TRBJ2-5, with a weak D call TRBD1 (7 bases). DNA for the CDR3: TGTGCCAGCAGCGGCGGGACAGCAGAGACCCAGTACTTC. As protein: CASSGGTAETQYF. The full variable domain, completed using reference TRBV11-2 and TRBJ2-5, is EAGVAQSPRYKIIEKRQSVAFWCNPISGHATLYWYQQILGQGPKLLIQFQNNGVVDDSQLPKDRFSAERLKGVDSTLKIQPAKLEDSAVYLCASSGGTAETQYFGPGTRLLVL.